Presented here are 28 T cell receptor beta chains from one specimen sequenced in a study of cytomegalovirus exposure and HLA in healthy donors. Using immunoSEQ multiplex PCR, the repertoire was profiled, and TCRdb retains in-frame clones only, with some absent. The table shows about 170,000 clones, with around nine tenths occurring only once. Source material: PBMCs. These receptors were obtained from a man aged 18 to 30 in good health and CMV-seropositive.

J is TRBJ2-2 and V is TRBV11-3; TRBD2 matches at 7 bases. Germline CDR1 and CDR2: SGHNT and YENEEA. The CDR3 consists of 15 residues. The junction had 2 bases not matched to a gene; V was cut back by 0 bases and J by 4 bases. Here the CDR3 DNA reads TGTGCCAGCAGCTTAGAGGCGGGAGTCACCGGGGAGCTGTTTTTT. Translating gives CASSLEAGVTGELFF.

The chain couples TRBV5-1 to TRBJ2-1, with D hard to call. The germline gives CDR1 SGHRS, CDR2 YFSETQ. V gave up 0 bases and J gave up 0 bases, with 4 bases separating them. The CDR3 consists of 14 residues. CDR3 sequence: CASSLESSYNEQFF. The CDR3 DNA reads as TGCGCCAGCAGCTTGGAGAGCTCCTACAATGAGCAGTTCTTC.

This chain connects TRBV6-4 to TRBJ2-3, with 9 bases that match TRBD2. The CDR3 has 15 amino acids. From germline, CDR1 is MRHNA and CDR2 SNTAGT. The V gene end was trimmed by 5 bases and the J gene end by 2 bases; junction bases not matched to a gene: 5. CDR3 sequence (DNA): TGTGCCAGCAGTAATGGGACTAGCCACACAGATACGCAGTATTTT. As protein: CASSNGTSHTDTQYF.

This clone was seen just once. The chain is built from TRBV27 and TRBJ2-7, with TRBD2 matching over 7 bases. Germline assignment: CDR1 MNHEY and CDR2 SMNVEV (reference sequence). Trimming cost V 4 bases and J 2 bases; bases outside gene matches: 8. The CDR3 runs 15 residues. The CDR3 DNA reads TGTGCCAGCAGTTCCCTTACTAGCGAAGCCTACGAGCAGTACTTC. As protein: CASSSLTSEAYEQYF.

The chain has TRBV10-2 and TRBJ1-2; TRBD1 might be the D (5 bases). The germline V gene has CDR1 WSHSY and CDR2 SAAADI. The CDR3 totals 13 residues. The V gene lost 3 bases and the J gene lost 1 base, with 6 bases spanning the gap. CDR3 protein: CASSDGGNYGYTF. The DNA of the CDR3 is TGCGCCAGCAGTGACGGGGGTAACTATGGCTACACCTTC.

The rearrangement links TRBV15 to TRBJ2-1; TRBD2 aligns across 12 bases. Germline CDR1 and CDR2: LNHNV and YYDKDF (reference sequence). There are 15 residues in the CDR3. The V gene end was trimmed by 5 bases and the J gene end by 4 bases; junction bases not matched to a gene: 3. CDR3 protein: CATSETSGGYNEQFF. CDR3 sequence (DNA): TGTGCCACCAGCGAGACTAGCGGGGGTTACAATGAGCAGTTCTTC.

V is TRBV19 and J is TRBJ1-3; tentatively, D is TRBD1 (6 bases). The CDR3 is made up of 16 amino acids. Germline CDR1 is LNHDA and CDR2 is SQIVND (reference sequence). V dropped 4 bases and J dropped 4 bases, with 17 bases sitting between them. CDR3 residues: CASSTRRQVLGNTIYF. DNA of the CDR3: TGTGCCAGTAGTACCCGAAGACAGGTACTAGGAAACACCATATATTTT.

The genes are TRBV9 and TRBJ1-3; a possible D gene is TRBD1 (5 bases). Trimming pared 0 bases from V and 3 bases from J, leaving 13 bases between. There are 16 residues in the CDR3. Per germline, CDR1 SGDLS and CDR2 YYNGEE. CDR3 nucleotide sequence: TGTGCCAGCAGCGTAGCGGGGGACCTGGTTGGAAACACCATATATTTT. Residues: CASSVAGDLVGNTIYF.

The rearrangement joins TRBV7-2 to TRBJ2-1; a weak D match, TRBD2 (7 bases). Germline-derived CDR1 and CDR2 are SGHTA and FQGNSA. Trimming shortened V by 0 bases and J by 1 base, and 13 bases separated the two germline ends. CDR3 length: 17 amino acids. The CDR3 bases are TGTGCCAGCAGCTTAGCGGGGGCGGGAGTTTCCTACAATGAGCAGTTCTTC. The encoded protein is CASSLAGAGVSYNEQFF.

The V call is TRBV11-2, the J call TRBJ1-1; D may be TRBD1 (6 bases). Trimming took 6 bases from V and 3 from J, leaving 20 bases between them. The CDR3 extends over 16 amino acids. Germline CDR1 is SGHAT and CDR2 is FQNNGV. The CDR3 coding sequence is TGTGCCAGCAGGTCGGAAACAGGGATGCCGTACACTGAAGCTTTCTTT. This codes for CASRSETGMPYTEAFF.

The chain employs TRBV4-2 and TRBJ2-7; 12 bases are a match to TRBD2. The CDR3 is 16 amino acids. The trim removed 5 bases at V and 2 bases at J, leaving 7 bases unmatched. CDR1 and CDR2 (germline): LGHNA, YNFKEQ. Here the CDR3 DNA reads TGTGCCAGCAGCTCCGGGACTAGCGGGTTCCCCTACGAGCAGTACTTC. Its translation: CASSSGTSGFPYEQYF.

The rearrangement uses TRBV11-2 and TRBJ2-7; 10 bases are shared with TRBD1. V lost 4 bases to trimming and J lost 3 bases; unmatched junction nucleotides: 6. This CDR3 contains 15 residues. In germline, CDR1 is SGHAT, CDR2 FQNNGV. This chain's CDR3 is CASSSYRDRGYEQYF. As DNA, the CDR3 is TGTGCCAGCAGCTCTTACCGGGACAGGGGCTACGAGCAGTACTTC. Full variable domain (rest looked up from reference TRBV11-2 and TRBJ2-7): EAGVAQSPRYKIIEKRQSVAFWCNPISGHATLYWYQQILGQGPKLLIQFQNNGVVDDSQLPKDRFSAERLKGVDSTLKIQPAKLEDSAVYLCASSSYRDRGYEQYFGPGTRLTVT.

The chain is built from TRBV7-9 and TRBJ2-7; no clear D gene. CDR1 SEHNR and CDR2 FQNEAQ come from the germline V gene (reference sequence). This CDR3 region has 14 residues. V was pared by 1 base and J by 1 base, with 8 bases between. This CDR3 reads CASSLDLTSYEQYF. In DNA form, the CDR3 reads TGTGCCAGCAGCTTAGATCTGACATCCTACGAGCAGTACTTC.

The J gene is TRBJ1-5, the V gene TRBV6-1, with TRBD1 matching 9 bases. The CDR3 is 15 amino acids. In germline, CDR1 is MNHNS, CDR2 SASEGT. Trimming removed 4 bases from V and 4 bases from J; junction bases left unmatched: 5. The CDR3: CASSGATGGNQPQHF. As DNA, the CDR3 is TGTGCCAGCAGTGGAGCGACAGGGGGTAATCAGCCCCAGCATTTT.

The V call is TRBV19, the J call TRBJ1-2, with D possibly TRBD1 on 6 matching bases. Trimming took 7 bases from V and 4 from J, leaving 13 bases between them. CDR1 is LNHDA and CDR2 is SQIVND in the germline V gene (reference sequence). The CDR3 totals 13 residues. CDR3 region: CASTFRGAYGYTF. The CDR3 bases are TGTGCCAGTACCTTCCGGGGGGCCTATGGCTACACCTTC.

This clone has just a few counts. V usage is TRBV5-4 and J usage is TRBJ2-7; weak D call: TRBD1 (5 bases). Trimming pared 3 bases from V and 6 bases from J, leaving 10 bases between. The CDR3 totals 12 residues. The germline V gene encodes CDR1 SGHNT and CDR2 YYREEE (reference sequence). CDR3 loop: CASSSPQGEQYF. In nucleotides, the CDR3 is TGTGCCAGCAGCTCCCCCCAGGGCGAGCAGTACTTC.

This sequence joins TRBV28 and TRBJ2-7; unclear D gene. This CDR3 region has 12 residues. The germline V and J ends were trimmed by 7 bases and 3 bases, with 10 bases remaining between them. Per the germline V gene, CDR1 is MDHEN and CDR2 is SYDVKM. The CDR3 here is CASNGVGYEQYF. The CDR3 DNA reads TGTGCCAGCAACGGAGTAGGCTACGAGCAGTACTTC.

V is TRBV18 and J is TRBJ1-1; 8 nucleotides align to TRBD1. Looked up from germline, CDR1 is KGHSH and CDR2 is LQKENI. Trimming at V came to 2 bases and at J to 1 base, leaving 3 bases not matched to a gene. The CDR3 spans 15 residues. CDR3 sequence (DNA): TGTGCCAGCTCACCAGGGACAGGAACGAACACTGAAGCTTTCTTT. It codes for CASSPGTGTNTEAFF.

CDR3 in amino acids: CASNPLDRANTGELFF. Here the CDR3 DNA reads TGTGCCAGTAACCCCCTGGACAGGGCGAACACCGGGGAGCTGTTTTTT. This chain connects TRBV19 to TRBJ2-2, with 8 positions matching TRBD1. Germline V gene lookup returns CDR1 LNHDA and CDR2 SQIVND (reference sequence). After removal of 7 bases from V and 0 bases from J, the junction contained 7 bases not matched to a gene. This CDR3 contains 16 residues.

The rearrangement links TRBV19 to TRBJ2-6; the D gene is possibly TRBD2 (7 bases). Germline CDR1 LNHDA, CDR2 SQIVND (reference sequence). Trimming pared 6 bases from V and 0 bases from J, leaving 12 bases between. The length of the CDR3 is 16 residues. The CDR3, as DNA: TGTGCCAGTAGCACGGCGGGGGCCTCTGGGGCCAACGTCCTGACTTTC. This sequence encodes CASSTAGASGANVLTF. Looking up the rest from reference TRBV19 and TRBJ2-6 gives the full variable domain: DGGITQSPKYLFRKEGQNVTLSCEQNLNHDAMYWYRQDPGQGLRLIYYSQIVNDFQKGDIAEGYSVSREKKESFPLTVTSAQKNPTAFYLCASSTAGASGANVLTFGAGSRLTVL.

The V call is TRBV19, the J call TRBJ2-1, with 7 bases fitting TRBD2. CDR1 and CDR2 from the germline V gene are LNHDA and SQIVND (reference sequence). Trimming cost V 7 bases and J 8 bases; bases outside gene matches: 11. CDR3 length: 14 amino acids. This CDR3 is CASTRVSGIDEQFF. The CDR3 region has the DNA TGTGCCAGTACTAGGGTAAGCGGGATAGATGAGCAGTTCTTC.

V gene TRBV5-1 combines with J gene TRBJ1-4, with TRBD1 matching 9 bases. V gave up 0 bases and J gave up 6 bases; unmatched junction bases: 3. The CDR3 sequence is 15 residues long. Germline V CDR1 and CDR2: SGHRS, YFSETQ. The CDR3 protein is CASSLAGTGYEKLFF. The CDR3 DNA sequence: TGCGCCAGCAGCTTGGCCGGGACAGGGTATGAAAAACTGTTTTTT. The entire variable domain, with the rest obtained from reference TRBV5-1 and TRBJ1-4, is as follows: KAGVTQTPRYLIKTRGQQVTLSCSPISGHRSVSWYQQTPGQGLQFLFEYFSETQRNKGNFPGRFSGRQFSNSRSEMNVSTLELGDSALYLCASSLAGTGYEKLFFGSGTQLSVL.

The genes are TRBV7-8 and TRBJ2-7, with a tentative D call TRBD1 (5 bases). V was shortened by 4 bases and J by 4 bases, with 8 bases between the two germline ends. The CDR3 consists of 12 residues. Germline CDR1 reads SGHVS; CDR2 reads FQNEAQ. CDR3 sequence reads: CASSSSGYEQYF. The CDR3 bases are TGTGCCAGCAGCTCCTCAGGGTACGAGCAGTACTTC.

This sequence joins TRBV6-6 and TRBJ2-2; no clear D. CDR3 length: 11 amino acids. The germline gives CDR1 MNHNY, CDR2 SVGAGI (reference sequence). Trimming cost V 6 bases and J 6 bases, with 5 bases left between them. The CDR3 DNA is TGTGCCAGCAGCCAGGCCGGGGAGCTGTTTTTT. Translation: CASSQAGELFF.

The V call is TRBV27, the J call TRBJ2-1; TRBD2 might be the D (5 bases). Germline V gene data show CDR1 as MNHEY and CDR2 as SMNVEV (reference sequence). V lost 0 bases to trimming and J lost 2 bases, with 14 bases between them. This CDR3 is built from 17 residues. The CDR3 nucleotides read TGTGCCAGCAGTTTATCGAGGGTGTGGGGTCCCTACAATGAGCAGTTCTTC. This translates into CASSLSRVWGPYNEQFF.

The CDR3 spells CSGKTGLLNTDTQYF. The CDR3 coding sequence is TGCAGCGGAAAGACAGGGCTACTTAACACAGATACGCAGTATTTT. The chain employs TRBV29-1 and TRBJ2-3; TRBD1 matches 7 bases. Germline CDR1 is SQVTM and CDR2 is ANQGSEA. The CDR3 is made up of 15 amino acids. Germline trimming cut 7 bases from V and 2 bases from J; bases unmatched to any gene: 12.

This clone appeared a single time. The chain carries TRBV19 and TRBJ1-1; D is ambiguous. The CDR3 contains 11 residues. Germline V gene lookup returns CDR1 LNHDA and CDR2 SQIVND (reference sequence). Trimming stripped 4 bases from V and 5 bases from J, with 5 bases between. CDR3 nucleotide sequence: TGTGCCAGTAGTACGGGGACTGAAGCTTTCTTT. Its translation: CASSTGTEAFF.

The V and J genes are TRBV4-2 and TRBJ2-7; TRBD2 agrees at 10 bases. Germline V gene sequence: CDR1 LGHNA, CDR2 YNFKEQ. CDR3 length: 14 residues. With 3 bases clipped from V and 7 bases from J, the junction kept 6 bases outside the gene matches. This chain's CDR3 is CASSQGLASREQYF. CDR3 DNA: TGTGCCAGCAGCCAGGGACTAGCGTCTCGTGAGCAGTACTTC.